One sample yielded the 19 T cell receptor beta chains listed below, sequenced in a study of blood T cell repertoires in COVID-19. The protocol was immunoSEQ multiplex PCR, while the TCRdb copy is restricted to in-frame clones and leaves out a portion. The profile shows about 250,000 clones, 85% to 90% of them singletons. The source material was PBMCs or T cells enriched from blood (not recorded which). The receptors shown here come from a man between 40 and 49 years old who had recovered from COVID-19.

A single count supports this clone. The chain links TRBV3-1 (or the pseudogene TRBV3-2) to TRBJ2-2, with TRBD2 matching 9 bases. CDR1 and CDR2 from the germline V gene are LGHDT and YNNKEL (reference sequence). The ends lost 0 bases at V and 0 bases at J; junction bases unmatched: 5. The CDR3 has 18 amino acids. CDR3 bases: TGTGCCAGCAGCCAAGATGTGCTAGCGGGATCGAACACCGGGGAGCTGTTTTTT. Amino acids: CASSQDVLAGSNTGELFF.

The gene calls are TRBV7-8 and TRBJ2-7; possible D gene TRBD2, 5 bases. V was pared by 9 bases and J by 0 bases, with 18 bases between. The CDR3 totals 15 residues. CDR1 and CDR2 (germline): SGHVS, FQNEAQ. The CDR3: CASHAGVSSSYEQYF. For the CDR3, the DNA is TGTGCCAGTCACGCCGGGGTATCGAGCTCCTACGAGCAGTACTTC.

This clone was seen just once. This rearrangement joins TRBV5-4 to TRBJ2-5, with 15 bases fitting TRBD2. The length of the CDR3 is 17 residues. V lost 0 bases, J lost 5 bases, and 5 bases stayed unmatched. The germline V gene has CDR1 SGHNT and CDR2 YYREEE (reference sequence). CDR3 nucleotides: TGTGCCAGCAGCTTGGGGACTAGCGGGGGGGCCTATGAGACCCAGTACTTC. It is translated as CASSLGTSGGAYETQYF.

V usage is TRBV5-4 and J usage is TRBJ1-5; 9 positions match TRBD1. The germline V gene encodes CDR1 SGHNT and CDR2 YYREEE (reference sequence). The CDR3 spans 14 residues. V trimming: 4 bases; J trimming: 6 bases; junction bases outside the gene matches: 5. The CDR3 spells CASSPGQGSQPQHF. Here the CDR3 DNA reads TGTGCCAGCAGCCCGGGACAGGGCTCTCAGCCCCAGCATTTT.

The chain carries TRBV5-4 and TRBJ1-2; 9 bases line up with TRBD1. Losses at the gene ends were 4 bases for V and 4 bases for J; bases not matched to a gene: 2. CDR1 is SGHNT, CDR2 YYREEE, per germline (reference sequence). The CDR3 consists of 13 residues. Written as DNA, the CDR3 is TGTGCCAGCAGCAGGGACAGGGCCTATGGCTACACCTTC. It translates to CASSRDRAYGYTF.

This clone was seen more than once but under ten times. The rearrangement joins TRBV9 to TRBJ1-6; TRBD1 might be the D (6 bases). Trimming removed 3 bases at V and 5 bases at J, with 15 bases between. From germline, CDR1 is SGDLS and CDR2 YYNGEE. CDR3 length: 16 amino acids. CDR3 nucleotide sequence: TGTGCCAGCAGCGCCCGGGGGGGGCCTCATAATTCACCCCTCCACTTT. It encodes CASSARGGPHNSPLHF. The full variable domain, completed using reference TRBV9 and TRBJ1-6, is DSGVTQTPKHLITATGQRVTLRCSPRSGDLSVYWYQQSLDQGLQFLIQYYNGEERAKGNILERFSAQQFPDLHSELNLSSLELGDSALYFCASSARGGPHNSPLHFGNGTRLTVT.

V and J are TRBV18 and TRBJ1-1; 7 bases line up with TRBD1. CDR1 and CDR2 (germline): KGHSH, LQKENI. V shed 3 bases and J 0 bases; nucleotides not matched to a gene: 4. The CDR3 has 15 residues. CDR3 DNA sequence: TGTGCCAGCTCACCGGGACAGAACATGAACACTGAAGCTTTCTTT. Translated: CASSPGQNMNTEAFF.

A remark on this clone: Relative to the germline gene, one junction end is altered; a read error may explain this. This rearrangement joins TRBV18 to TRBJ1-1; D not certain. Germline V gives CDR1 KGHSH, CDR2 LQKENI. The CDR3 is made up of 16 amino acids. DNA for the CDR3: TGTGCCAGCTCGCCACCTCACAGAGCCATTAACACTGAAGCTTTCTTT. It translates to CASSPPHRAINTEAFF.

J is TRBJ2-3 and V is TRBV7-9; D unresolved. V lost 10 bases and J 6 bases, leaving 11 bases between the germline ends. In germline, CDR1 is SEHNR, CDR2 FQNEAQ (reference sequence). The CDR3 is 11 amino acids. CDR3 bases: TGTGCCATCCCAGTCGGGGATACGCAGTATTTT. Protein product: CAIPVGDTQYF.

This clone was picked up a small number of times. The gene calls are TRBV2 and TRBJ1-5; D is ambiguous. The CDR3 sequence is 13 residues long. Germline CDR1 and CDR2: SNHLY and FYNNEI. The V end lost 4 bases, the J end lost 6 bases, and 10 bases lay between the germline ends. The chain's CDR3 is CASSVGGGQPQHF. The DNA of the CDR3 is TGTGCCAGCAGTGTCGGCGGCGGTCAGCCCCAGCATTTT.

The genes are TRBV6-5 and TRBJ1-1; TRBD1 might be the D (6 bases). The CDR3 loop spans 13 amino acids. Looked up from germline, CDR1 is MNHEY and CDR2 is SVGAGI. Trimming removed 5 bases at V and 4 bases at J, with 11 bases between. For the CDR3, the DNA is TGTGCCAGCAGTCAACAGGGTGGCACTGAAGCTTTCTTT. Protein: CASSQQGGTEAFF.

The genes are TRBV7-9 and TRBJ2-2; D might be TRBD2 (6 bases). The V gene's germline CDR1 is SEHNR and CDR2 FQNEAQ (reference sequence). The CDR3 is 16 residues long. With 3 bases removed from V and 4 bases from J, the gap between germline ends came to 15 bases. The CDR3 sequence is CASSFIGGARTGELFF. The CDR3 nucleotides read TGTGCCAGCAGCTTTATAGGAGGGGCGCGCACCGGGGAGCTGTTTTTT.

V usage is TRBV10-3 and J usage is TRBJ1-3, with 8 bases aligning to TRBD1. The CDR3 covers 14 residues. Germline V lookup: CDR1 ENHRY, CDR2 SYGVKD. V trimming: 6 bases; J trimming: 4 bases; junction bases outside the gene matches: 5. CDR3 sequence reads: CAIRTGAEGNTIYF. As DNA, the CDR3 is TGTGCCATCAGGACAGGGGCAGAAGGAAACACCATATATTTT.

The genes are TRBV27 and TRBJ1-6; D is possibly TRBD1 (5 bases). V lost 6 bases and J 4 bases, leaving 16 bases between the germline ends. This CDR3 contains 16 residues. Germline lookup yields CDR1 MNHEY and CDR2 SMNVEV (reference sequence). This CDR3 is CASSPDPGGYNSPLHF. In DNA, the CDR3 is TGTGCCAGCAGCCCCGACCCTGGGGGGTATAATTCACCCCTCCACTTT.

The rearrangement joins TRBV30 to TRBJ2-7, with 8 bases lining up with TRBD2. Germline V CDR1 and CDR2: GTSNPN, SVGIG (reference sequence). The CDR3 has 14 residues. V lost 5 bases and J lost 2; bases outside the gene matches: 8. The CDR3 DNA reads TGTGCCTGGTCCTTTAGCGGGGAACCCTACGAGCAGTACTTC. Its translation: CAWSFSGEPYEQYF.

This sequence joins TRBV21-1 and TRBJ1-1. TRBV21-1 has pseudogene status. The CDR3 is made up of 14 amino acids. CDR3 bases: TGTGCCAGCACCGAGAGCAGGGAGGGCACTGAAGCTTTCTTT. Its translation is CASTESREGTEAFF.

The chain is built from TRBV6-5 and TRBJ1-6; TRBD1 aligns across 9 bases. J gave up 9 bases and V 11 bases, and 8 bases lay outside the gene matches. Germline V lookup: CDR1 MNHEY, CDR2 SVGAGI. CDR3 length: 13 amino acids. CDR3 sequence reads: CAGSRDRVSPLHF. CDR3 bases: TGTGCCGGGAGCCGGGACAGGGTTTCACCCCTCCACTTT.

The J gene is TRBJ1-5, the V gene TRBV18; D perhaps matches TRBD1 (6 bases). Germline assignment: CDR1 KGHSH and CDR2 LQKENI. Trimming took 3 bases from V and 7 from J, leaving 16 bases between them. The CDR3 is 15 residues long. The CDR3 nucleotides are TGTGCCAGCTCACCTACAGGGAATGTAGACCAGCCCCAGCATTTT. Translated: CASSPTGNVDQPQHF.

This clone was seen only once. For the CDR3, the DNA is TGTGCCAGCAGCTCCGACTCCGGGGAACTGTTTTTT. It translates to CASSSDSGELFF. V gene TRBV3-1 (or the pseudogene TRBV3-2) combines with J gene TRBJ1-4; D gene unclear. Trimming pared 5 bases from V and 12 bases from J, leaving 13 bases between. Looked up from germline, CDR1 is LGHDT and CDR2 is YNNKEL (reference sequence). This CDR3 has 12 residues.